This T cell receptor beta chain was sequenced in a study of cytomegalovirus exposure and HLA in healthy donors. The wider study: Findings of an earlier analysis included about 100 million unique TCR beta sequences from about 180 million T cells.

The PCR used 60 Vbeta and 13 Jbeta primers. Assay: immunoSEQ multiplex PCR; the TCRdb copy retains only in-frame clones and omits some. The profile shows 110,000 to 150,000 clones, 78% of them singletons. Germline V gene sequence: CDR1 SGHRS, CDR2 YFSETQ. Trimming cost V 2 bases and J 3 bases; bases outside gene matches: 2. The CDR3 length is 15 residues. The sample comprised PBMCs. The chain carries TRBV5-1 and TRBJ2-3; 11 nucleotides align to TRBD2. The sequence was collected from a female donor in good health and CMV-seronegative. The CDR3 nucleotides read TGCGCCAGCAGCTTCCTAGCGGGGGGAACAGATACGCAGTATTTT. Its translation: CASSFLAGGTDTQYF.